Listed below are T cell receptor beta chains from one sample, sequenced in a study of T cells in Graves' hyperthyroidism and ophthalmopathy. TCRdb re-derived calls from the multiplex PCR reads in MiXCR, one entry per CDR3 protein. The table records just under 750,000 distinct CDR3 sequences, under 45% of them present only once. The source material was blood. These receptors all stem from a woman aged 40-49 years with Graves' hyperthyroidism. Each CDR3 is given with its conserved first and last residue. A D gene is named only where the DNA matches it firmly. Clone size is given for some rows only: seen once, a few or many times, or a class if the clone is expanded.

CDR3 DNA,CDR3 protein,D gene,clone size,V gene,J gene
TGTGCCAGCAGTTTATCGGGACAGGGGGATGGCTACACCTTC,CASSLSGQGDGYTF,TRBD1,NA,TRBV27,TRBJ1-2
TGCGCCAGCAGCCCCGGCCGGGTGCTCGGTGGGGACACCATATATTTT,CASSPGRVLGGDTIYF,NA,NA,TRBV5-1,TRBJ1-3
TGTGCCAGCAGTTCGACAGGGGGCAAAAGCAATCAGCCCCAGCATTTT,CASSSTGGKSNQPQHF,TRBD1,few,TRBV12-3/TRBV12-4,TRBJ1-5
TGTGCCAGCATGGTTGGTCGGCGAACTAATGAAAAACTGTTTTTT,CASMVGRRTNEKLFF,NA,many,TRBV2,TRBJ1-4
TGTGCCAGCAGCCCCTTTCCCCAGCATTTT,CASSPFPQHF,NA,NA,TRBV11-2,TRBJ1-5
TGTGCCAGCAGCGGGACCATAGGTCGGGAGACCCAGTACTTC,CASSGTIGRETQYF,NA,many,TRBV5-8,TRBJ2-5
TGTGCCAGCAGCTTAGCACAGCGGGGGTGGCAAGAGACCCAGTACTTC,CASSLAQRGWQETQYF,TRBD2,many,TRBV7-9,TRBJ2-5
TGCGCCAGCAGCCAAGAAGGTCCGGCCGGGAACGGTGGCTACACCTTC,CASSQEGPAGNGGYTF,NA,few,TRBV4-3,TRBJ1-2
TGTGCCAGCAGCTTTGGAGCGGGGGACAATGAGCAGTTCTTC,CASSFGAGDNEQFF,TRBD2,NA,TRBV7-3,TRBJ2-1
TGTGCCAGCAGTTTAAGGCAGGGGAGGACCGGGGAGCTGTTTTTT,CASSLRQGRTGELFF,NA,few,TRBV12-3/TRBV12-4,TRBJ2-2
TGCGCCAGCAGCCAAGCTCGTGGATCTAGTGAAGCTTTCTTT,CASSQARGSSEAFF,NA,NA,TRBV4-3,TRBJ1-1
TGTGCCAGCAGCTTTCGGACGGAGTCGGGCTACACCTTC,CASSFRTESGYTF,NA,NA,TRBV7-2,TRBJ1-2
TGTGCCAGCAGCCAACAGGGACAGGCGGACGCTTTCTTT,CASSQQGQADAFF,TRBD1,once,TRBV7-9,TRBJ1-1
TGTGCCAGCAGCTTAGCAGGGAGAAATTCACCCCTCCACTTT,CASSLAGRNSPLHF,NA,many,TRBV7-8,TRBJ1-6
TGTGCCAGCAGCTTAATAGGACAGGGGGGCTATGGCTACACCTTC,CASSLIGQGGYGYTF,TRBD1,many,TRBV7-2,TRBJ1-2
TGTGCCAGTAGTATGGCGGCGGTCGCCTACGAGCAGTACTTC,CASSMAAVAYEQYF,NA,many,TRBV19,TRBJ2-7
TGTGCCAGCAGCTTCCACAGGGGGGGACAGGGCTCTAATGAAAAACTGTTTTTT,CASSFHRGGQGSNEKLFF,TRBD1,NA,TRBV5-5,TRBJ1-4
TGCAGTGCCAGTAGGACAGGGGGACAAGAGACCCAGTACTTC,CSASRTGGQETQYF,TRBD1,NA,TRBV20-1,TRBJ2-5
TGTGCCAGCAGGGACGGGGGACGGCGCAATCAGCCCCAGCATTTT,CASRDGGRRNQPQHF,NA,NA,TRBV6-5,TRBJ1-5
TGTGCCAGCACCAGGGGACTGGGCTATTCTGGGGCCAACGTCCTGACTTTC,CASTRGLGYSGANVLTF,NA,NA,TRBV7-2,TRBJ2-6
TGCAGTGCTAGAGATGACCGATATGGCTACACCTTC,CSARDDRYGYTF,NA,few,TRBV20-1,TRBJ1-2